This T cell receptor (beta chain) emerged from a study of T-cell memory formation after mild COVID-19. Study-level results: Some SARS-CoV-2-responding clones were already detected in memory before infection. There was a balanced CD4/CD8 profile in clones contracting day 15 to 85, and later expanders leaned CD4+. Among clones peaking at day 37 in the second wave, SARS-CoV-2 specificity remained unconfirmed.

This clonotype was observed a few times. The antigen remains unidentified. V was trimmed by 5 bases and J by 8 bases, leaving 19 bases between them. Germline assignment: CDR1 SNHLY and CDR2 FYNNEI. This CDR3 comprises 15 residues. TCRdb fed the 5' RACE reads into MiXCR, producing one record per CDR3 protein. The table records some 210,000 distinct CDR3 sequences, roughly a tenth of them present only once. The TCR was taken from a man aged 18 to 30 who had mild COVID-19 (a few samples of this study predate the infection). Cell type and time point are not known. Sequenced material: PBMCs or a T cell subset sorted from them (not recorded which). The chain carries TRBV2 and TRBJ1-3; D is perhaps TRBD1 (5 bases). The DNA of the CDR3 is TGTGCCAGCAGTCTCCTAACCGGGACGGAGGACACCATATATTTT. Its translation is CASSLLTGTEDTIYF. The variable domain in full, with the rest retrieved from reference TRBV2 and TRBJ1-3, is EPEVTQTPSHQVTQMGQEVILRCVPISNHLYFYWYRQILGQKVEFLVSFYNNEISEKSEIFDDQFSVERPDGSNFTLKIRSTKLEDSAMYFCASSLLTGTEDTIYFGEGSWLTVV.